The next 13 T cell receptor beta chains were all read from a single sample in a study of OX40 agonist ivuxolimab in advanced cancers. Data came from immunoSEQ multiplex PCR; TCRdb stores just in-frame clones and leaves some out. The repertoire includes about 73,000 clones, about nine tenths of them detected once, and roughly 0.51% sits in the top ten. The sequencing here drew on CD4+ or CD8+ T cells sorted from blood, taken in a trial of the OX40 agonist ivuxolimab. These receptors originate from an adult with an advanced solid tumor such as melanoma, head and neck, liver or kidney cancer.

The rearrangement joins TRBV28 to TRBJ1-5, with D possibly matching TRBD1 (6 bases). The CDR3 has 13 amino acids. V shed 9 bases and J shed 5 bases, with 14 bases lying between them. CDR1 and CDR2 (germline): MDHEN, SYDVKM. The CDR3 coding sequence is TGTGCCAGTCACGCGGACAGCTATCAGCCCCAGCATTTT. Its protein is CASHADSYQPQHF.

V gene TRBV6-6 combines with J gene TRBJ2-1, with TRBD2 identical over 11 bases. This CDR3 region has 14 residues. CDR1 MNHNY and CDR2 SVGAGI come from the germline V gene (reference sequence). V dropped 6 bases and J dropped 5; count of bases not matched to a gene: 3. The chain's CDR3 is CASRGTSGNNEQFF. The CDR3 DNA follows: TGTGCCAGCAGGGGGACTAGCGGTAACAATGAGCAGTTCTTC.

The chain uses TRBV5-4 and TRBJ2-7, with a tentative D call TRBD2 (6 bases). The CDR3 has 13 amino acids. The germline gives CDR1 SGHNT, CDR2 YYREEE (reference sequence). The V end lost 0 bases, the J end lost 7 bases, and 11 bases lay between the germline ends. CDR3 bases: TGTGCCAGCAGCTTGGGCGGGGATTGGGAGCAGTACTTC. The encoded protein is CASSLGGDWEQYF.

This chain links TRBV7-9 with TRBJ2-7; 7 bases map to TRBD2. Germline CDR1 is SEHNR and CDR2 is FQNEAQ (reference sequence). After removal of 5 bases from V and 2 bases from J, the junction contained 3 bases not matched to a gene. This CDR3 has 13 amino acids. This CDR3 is CASSLGTTYEQYF. The CDR3 DNA is TGTGCCAGCAGCCTCGGGACTACCTACGAGCAGTACTTC.

The rearrangement links TRBV19 to TRBJ2-5, with 14 bases that match TRBD2. CDR3 length: 16 amino acids. Looked up from germline, CDR1 is LNHDA and CDR2 is SQIVND (reference sequence). V dropped 4 bases and J dropped 2; count of bases not matched to a gene: 3. The CDR3 DNA reads TGTGCCAGTAGTACCCGACTAGCGGGAGGGCAAGAGACCCAGTACTTC. Translated, it gives CASSTRLAGGQETQYF.

In DNA, the CDR3 is TGTGCTAGTGGTTTGGTAGCGGGGACTGTCCCGGGGCCCCAGCATTTT. It translates to CASGLVAGTVPGPQHF. The rearrangement joins TRBV12-5 to TRBJ1-5; tentatively, D is TRBD1 (5 bases). The CDR3 sequence is 16 residues long. Per the germline V gene, CDR1 is LGHNT and CDR2 is FRNRAP. The V gene lost 0 bases and the J gene lost 9 bases, with 18 bases spanning the gap.

CDR3 in DNA: TGCGCCAGCAGCCCTACAGGGGGCGGTGGGAGCACAGATACGCAGTATTTT. This gives the protein CASSPTGGGGSTDTQYF. The V gene is TRBV4-1, the J gene TRBJ2-3; the match to TRBD1 covers 9 bases. Germline loops: CDR1 MGHRA, CDR2 YSYEKL. The J segment lost 0 bases and the V segment lost 4 bases, leaving 8 bases of the junction unmatched. This CDR3 is built from 17 residues.

The chain is built from TRBV30 and TRBJ2-1; D gene uncertain. V lost 0 bases and J 6 bases, leaving 18 bases between the germline ends. This CDR3 has 16 residues. Germline CDR1 is GTSNPN and CDR2 is SVGIG (reference sequence). CDR3 coding DNA: TGTGCCTGGAGTGTAAGTCCCTCTTGGGTGGCCAATGAGCAGTTCTTC. It yields the protein CAWSVSPSWVANEQFF.

V and J are TRBV7-9 and TRBJ2-3, with 13 bases that match TRBD2. J lost 4 bases, V lost 1 base, and 5 bases had no gene match. CDR3 length equals 17 residues. Germline CDR1 and CDR2: SEHNR and FQNEAQ (reference sequence). The CDR3 loop is CASSLGTSGSTADTQYF. CDR3 nucleotides: TGTGCCAGCAGCTTAGGGACTAGCGGGAGTACCGCAGATACGCAGTATTTT.

This clone was recorded once. This chain links TRBV27 with TRBJ2-7, with D perhaps assigned TRBD1 or TRBD2 (5 bases each). This CDR3 comprises 15 residues. Germline lookup yields CDR1 MNHEY and CDR2 SMNVEV (reference sequence). Between the trimmed V and J ends, which lost 5 bases and 5 bases, there was a span of 19 bases. The CDR3 sequence: CASSIRGAGLDEQYF. CDR3 bases: TGTGCCAGCAGTATCCGGGGCGCGGGTTTGGACGAGCAGTACTTC.

CDR3 sequence (DNA): TGTGCCAGCAGGCCCGTAGCGGGGGTAGGGGAGACCCAGTACTTC. Encoded protein: CASRPVAGVGETQYF. The genes are TRBV7-8 and TRBJ2-5; 9 nucleotides align to TRBD2. The CDR3 spans 15 residues. J was trimmed by 5 bases and V by 6 bases; bases with no gene match: 10. Germline V CDR1 and CDR2: SGHVS, FQNEAQ.

The chain combines TRBV5-1 with TRBJ1-1; 7 nucleotides agree with TRBD1. Germline V CDR1 and CDR2: SGHRS, YFSETQ. The trim removed 3 bases at V and 4 bases at J, leaving 15 bases unmatched. CDR3 length: 17 residues. The CDR3 DNA is TGCGCCAGCAGCTCCTTCGACAGGGCTGATGGTGGCACTGAAGCTTTCTTT. Translating gives CASSSFDRADGGTEAFF. The full variable domain, with the rest looked up from reference TRBV5-1 and TRBJ1-1, is KAGVTQTPRYLIKTRGQQVTLSCSPISGHRSVSWYQQTPGQGLQFLFEYFSETQRNKGNFPGRFSGRQFSNSRSEMNVSTLELGDSALYLCASSSFDRADGGTEAFFGQGTRLTVV.

The chain combines TRBV4-1 with TRBJ2-6; D might be TRBD1 (7 bases). This CDR3 has 15 residues. Trimming removed 1 base at V and 9 bases at J, with 13 bases between. CDR1 and CDR2 (germline): MGHRA, YSYEKL. The DNA of the CDR3 is TGCGCCAGCAGCCAAGCGGACAGGAGGGTCAACGTCCTGACTTTC. This encodes CASSQADRRVNVLTF.